This TCR beta chain was sequenced during a study of neurological immune-mediated disorders. Overall study findings and caveats: The multiple sclerosis repertoire cluster had no clinical or MRI correlate. In HTLV-1-associated myelopathy, TCR clonal expansion was greatest, whereas multiple sclerosis had the least, falling below healthy controls.

This clonotype showed up many times. Antigen unknown. Germline V gives CDR1 DFQATT, CDR2 SNEGSKA (reference sequence). After removal of 4 bases from V and 10 bases from J, the junction contained 10 bases not matched to a gene. CDR3 length: 13 amino acids. The unsorted libraries were generated from a total of 2 million PBMCs, which had been stored in RNAlater at -80 C. The cDNA was generated by 5'RACE with 10-nucleotide random UMIs. TCRdb used MiXCR to reprocess the 5' RACE reads, holding one entry per CDR3 protein. The profile covers 30,000 to 40,000 distinct CDR3 sequences, with 3% to 4.5% appearing a single time and approximately 2.2% taken by the ten largest.

The origin of this receptor is a man between 25 and 39 years old with multiple sclerosis. Sequenced sample: PBMCs. The genes are TRBV20-1 and TRBJ2-1, with 7 bases matching TRBD1. CDR3 DNA sequence: TGCAGTGCTAAGAGGGGGCGAGACTCAGAGCAGTTCTTC. It specifies CSAKRGRDSEQFF.